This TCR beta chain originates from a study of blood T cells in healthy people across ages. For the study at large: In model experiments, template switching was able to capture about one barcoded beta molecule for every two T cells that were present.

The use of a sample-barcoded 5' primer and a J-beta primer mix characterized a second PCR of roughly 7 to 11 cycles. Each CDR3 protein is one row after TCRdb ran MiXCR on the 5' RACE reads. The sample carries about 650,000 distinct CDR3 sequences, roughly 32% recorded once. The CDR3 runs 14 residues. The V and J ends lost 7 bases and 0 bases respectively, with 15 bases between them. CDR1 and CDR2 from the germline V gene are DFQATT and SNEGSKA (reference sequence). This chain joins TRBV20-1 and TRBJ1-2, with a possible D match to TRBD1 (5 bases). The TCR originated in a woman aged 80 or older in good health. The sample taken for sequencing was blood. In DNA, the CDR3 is TGCAGTGGAGAAGACAGATCAGCTAACTATGGCTACACCTTC. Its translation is CSGEDRSANYGYTF.